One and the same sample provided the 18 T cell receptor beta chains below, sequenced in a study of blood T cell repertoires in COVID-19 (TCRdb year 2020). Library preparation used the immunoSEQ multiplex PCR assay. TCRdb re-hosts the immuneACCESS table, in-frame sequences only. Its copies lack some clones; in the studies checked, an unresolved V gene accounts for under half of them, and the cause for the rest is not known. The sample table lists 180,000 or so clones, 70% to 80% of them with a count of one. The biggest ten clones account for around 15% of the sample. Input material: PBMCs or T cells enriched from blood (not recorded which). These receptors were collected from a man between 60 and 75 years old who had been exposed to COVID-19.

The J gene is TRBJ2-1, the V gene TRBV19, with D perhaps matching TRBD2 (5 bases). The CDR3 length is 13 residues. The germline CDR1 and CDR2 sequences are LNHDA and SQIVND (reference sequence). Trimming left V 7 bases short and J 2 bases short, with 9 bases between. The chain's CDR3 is CASTSGAYNEQFF. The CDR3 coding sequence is TGTGCCAGTACCAGCGGAGCCTACAATGAGCAGTTCTTC.

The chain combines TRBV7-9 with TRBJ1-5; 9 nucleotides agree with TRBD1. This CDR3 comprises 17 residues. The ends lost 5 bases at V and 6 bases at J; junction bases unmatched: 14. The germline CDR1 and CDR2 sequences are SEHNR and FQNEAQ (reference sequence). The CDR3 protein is CASSGPGQGRRAQPQHF. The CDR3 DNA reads TGTGCCAGCAGCGGTCCGGGACAGGGTCGAAGGGCTCAGCCCCAGCATTTT.

This chain's CDR3 is CASSLAGGPYEQYF. The CDR3 nucleotides are TGTGCCAGCAGCTTAGCAGGAGGCCCCTACGAGCAGTACTTC. The chain links TRBV7-9 to TRBJ2-7; tentative D call: TRBD2 (5 bases). The CDR3 contains 14 residues. Germline assignment: CDR1 SEHNR and CDR2 FQNEAQ (reference sequence). Trimming stripped 0 bases from V and 2 bases from J, with 8 bases between. The whole variable domain, filled in from reference TRBV7-9 and TRBJ2-7, reads DTGVSQNPRHKITKRGQNVTFRCDPISEHNRLYWYRQTLGQGPEFLTYFQNEAQLEKSRLLSDRFSAERPKGSFSTLEIQRTEQGDSAMYLCASSLAGGPYEQYFGPGTRLTVT.

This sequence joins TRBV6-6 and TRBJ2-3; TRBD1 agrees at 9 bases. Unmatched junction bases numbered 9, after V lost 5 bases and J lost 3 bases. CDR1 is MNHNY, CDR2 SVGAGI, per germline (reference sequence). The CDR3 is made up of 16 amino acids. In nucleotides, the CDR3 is TGTGCCAGCAGTCGACAACCCGGGACAGGGACAGATACGCAGTATTTT. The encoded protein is CASSRQPGTGTDTQYF.

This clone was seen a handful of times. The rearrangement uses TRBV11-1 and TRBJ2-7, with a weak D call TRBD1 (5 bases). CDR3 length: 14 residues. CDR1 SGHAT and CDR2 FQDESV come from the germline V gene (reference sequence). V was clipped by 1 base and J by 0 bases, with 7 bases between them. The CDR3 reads CASSLEDNSYEQYF. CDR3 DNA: TGTGCCAGCAGCTTAGAGGACAACTCCTACGAGCAGTACTTC.

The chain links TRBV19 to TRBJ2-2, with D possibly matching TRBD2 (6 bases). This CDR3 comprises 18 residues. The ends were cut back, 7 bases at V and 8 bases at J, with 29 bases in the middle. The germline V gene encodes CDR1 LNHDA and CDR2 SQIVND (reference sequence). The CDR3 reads CASNAVTGAVGGLGELFF. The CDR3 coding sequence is TGTGCCAGTAATGCGGTTACAGGTGCAGTCGGGGGTTTAGGGGAGCTGTTTTTT.

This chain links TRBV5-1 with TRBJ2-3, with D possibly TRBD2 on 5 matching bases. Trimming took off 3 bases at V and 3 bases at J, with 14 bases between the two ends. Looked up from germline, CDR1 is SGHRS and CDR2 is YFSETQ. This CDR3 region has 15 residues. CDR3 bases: TGCGCCAGCAGCTCCTCGGGGTATGGGACAGATACGCAGTATTTT. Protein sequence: CASSSSGYGTDTQYF.

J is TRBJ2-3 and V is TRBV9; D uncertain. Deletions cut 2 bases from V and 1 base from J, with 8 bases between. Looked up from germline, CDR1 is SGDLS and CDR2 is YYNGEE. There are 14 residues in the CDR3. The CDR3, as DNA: TGTGCCAGCAGCGTGGGTACAGGCACAGATACGCAGTATTTT. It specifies CASSVGTGTDTQYF.

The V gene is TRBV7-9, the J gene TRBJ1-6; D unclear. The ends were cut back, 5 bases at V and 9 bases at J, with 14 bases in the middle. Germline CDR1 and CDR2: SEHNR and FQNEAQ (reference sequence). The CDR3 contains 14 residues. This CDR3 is CASSPTGSSSPLHF. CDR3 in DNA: TGTGCCAGCAGCCCCACGGGGTCAAGTTCACCCCTCCACTTT. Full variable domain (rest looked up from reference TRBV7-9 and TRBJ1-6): DTGVSQNPRHKITKRGQNVTFRCDPISEHNRLYWYRQTLGQGPEFLTYFQNEAQLEKSRLLSDRFSAERPKGSFSTLEIQRTEQGDSAMYLCASSPTGSSSPLHFGNGTRLTVT.

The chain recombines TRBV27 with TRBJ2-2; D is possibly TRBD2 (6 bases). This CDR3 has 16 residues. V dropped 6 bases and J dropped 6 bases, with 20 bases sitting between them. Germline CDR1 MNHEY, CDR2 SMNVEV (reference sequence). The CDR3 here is CASREGTLPGPGELFF. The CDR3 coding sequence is TGTGCCAGCAGGGAAGGGACTCTACCGGGTCCCGGGGAGCTGTTTTTT.

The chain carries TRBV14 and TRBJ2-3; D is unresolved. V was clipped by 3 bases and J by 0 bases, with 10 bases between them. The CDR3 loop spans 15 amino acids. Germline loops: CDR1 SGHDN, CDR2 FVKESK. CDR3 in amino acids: CASSQLKTSTDTQYF. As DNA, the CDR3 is TGTGCCAGCAGCCAGCTGAAAACTAGCACAGATACGCAGTATTTT. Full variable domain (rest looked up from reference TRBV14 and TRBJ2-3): EAGVTQFPSHSVIEKGQTVTLRCDPISGHDNLYWYRRVMGKEIKFLLHFVKESKQDESGMPNNRFLAERTGGTYSTLKVQPAELEDSGVYFCASSQLKTSTDTQYFGPGTRLTVL.

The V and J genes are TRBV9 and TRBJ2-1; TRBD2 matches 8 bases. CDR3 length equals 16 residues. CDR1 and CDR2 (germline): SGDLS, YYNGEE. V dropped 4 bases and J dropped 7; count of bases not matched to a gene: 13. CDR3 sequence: CASSFSPGGPGNEQFF. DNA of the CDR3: TGTGCCAGCAGCTTCTCGCCGGGAGGGCCGGGGAATGAGCAGTTCTTC.

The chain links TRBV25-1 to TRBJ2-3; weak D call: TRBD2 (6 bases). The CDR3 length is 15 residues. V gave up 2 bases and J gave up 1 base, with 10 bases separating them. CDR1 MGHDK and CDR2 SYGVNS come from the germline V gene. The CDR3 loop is CASSETRGRTDTQYF. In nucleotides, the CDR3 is TGTGCCAGCAGTGAAACGCGGGGTCGCACAGATACGCAGTATTTT.

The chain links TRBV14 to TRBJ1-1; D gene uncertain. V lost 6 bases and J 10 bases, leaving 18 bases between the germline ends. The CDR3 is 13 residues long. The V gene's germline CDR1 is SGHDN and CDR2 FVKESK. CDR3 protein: CASRVRGGIGAFF. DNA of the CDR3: TGTGCCAGCAGGGTAAGAGGTGGTATCGGAGCTTTCTTT.

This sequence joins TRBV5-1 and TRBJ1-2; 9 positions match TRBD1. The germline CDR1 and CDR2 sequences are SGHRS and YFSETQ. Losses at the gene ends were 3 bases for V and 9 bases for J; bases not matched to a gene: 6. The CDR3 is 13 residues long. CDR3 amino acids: CASSYDRGYSYTF. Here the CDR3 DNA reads TGCGCCAGCAGCTATGACAGGGGGTATAGCTACACCTTC.

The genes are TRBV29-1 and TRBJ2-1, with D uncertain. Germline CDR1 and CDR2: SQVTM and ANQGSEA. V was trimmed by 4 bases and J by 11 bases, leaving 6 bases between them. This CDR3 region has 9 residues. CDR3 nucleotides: TGCAGCGTTGGCGGAAAGCAGTTCTTC. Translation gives CSVGGKQFF.

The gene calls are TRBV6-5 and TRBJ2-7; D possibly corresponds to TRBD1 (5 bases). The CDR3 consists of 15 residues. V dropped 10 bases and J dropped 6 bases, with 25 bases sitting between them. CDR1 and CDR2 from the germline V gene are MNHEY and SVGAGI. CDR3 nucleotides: TGTGCCACCTACCAGGGCTGGCAGGGCAGGGTCGAGCAGTACTTC. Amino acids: CATYQGWQGRVEQYF.

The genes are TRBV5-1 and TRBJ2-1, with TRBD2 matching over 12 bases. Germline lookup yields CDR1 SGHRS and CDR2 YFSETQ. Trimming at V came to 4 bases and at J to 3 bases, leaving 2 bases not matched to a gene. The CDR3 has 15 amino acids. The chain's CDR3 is CASSAGLAGYNEQFF. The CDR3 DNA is TGCGCCAGCAGCGCGGGACTAGCGGGCTACAATGAGCAGTTCTTC.